The sequence of this T cell receptor (beta chain) was determined in a study of shared clonotypes between healthy human individuals. Losses at the gene ends were 0 bases for V and 6 bases for J; bases not matched to a gene: 7. The CDR3 covers 16 residues. Germline assignment: CDR1 SGHAT and CDR2 FQNNGV. Source study methods: Filtering differed since immunoSEQ provided only junctions, with no quality scores. TCRdb's table, derived via immunoSEQ multiplex PCR, lists solely in-frame clones and lacks some. V, J and clone size are those of that table, while D and trimming were read from the DNA. The table includes roughly 2,500,000 clones, 90% to 95% detected once.

The sequencing sample was made of naive CD4+ T cells from PBMCs. Noted subset: CD45RA+ positively selected. The genes are TRBV11-2 and TRBJ2-2, with TRBD1 matching over 7 bases. This receptor was obtained from a man younger than 30 in good health. Some clones in this sample may be carry-over from other donors' samples. The CDR3 nucleotides are TGTGCCAGCAGCTTAGATTTTGGAAGGGGGCCCGGGGAGCTGTTTTTT. Its protein product is CASSLDFGRGPGELFF.